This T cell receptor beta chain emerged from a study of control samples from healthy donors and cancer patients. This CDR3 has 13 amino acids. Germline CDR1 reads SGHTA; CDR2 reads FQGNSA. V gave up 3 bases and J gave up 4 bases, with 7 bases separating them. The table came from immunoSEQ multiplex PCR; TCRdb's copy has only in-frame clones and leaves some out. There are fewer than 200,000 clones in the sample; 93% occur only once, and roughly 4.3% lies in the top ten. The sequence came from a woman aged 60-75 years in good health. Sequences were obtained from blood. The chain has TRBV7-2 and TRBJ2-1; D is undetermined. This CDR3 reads CASSLPPYNEQFF. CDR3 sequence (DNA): TGTGCCAGCAGCTTGCCGCCGTACAATGAGCAGTTCTTC. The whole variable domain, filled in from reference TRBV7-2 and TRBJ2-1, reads GAGVSQSPSNKVTEKGKDVELRCDPISGHTALYWYRQSLGQGLEFLIYFQGNSAPDKSGLPSDRFSAERTGGSVSTLTIQRTQQEDSAVYLCASSLPPYNEQFFGPGTRLTVL.